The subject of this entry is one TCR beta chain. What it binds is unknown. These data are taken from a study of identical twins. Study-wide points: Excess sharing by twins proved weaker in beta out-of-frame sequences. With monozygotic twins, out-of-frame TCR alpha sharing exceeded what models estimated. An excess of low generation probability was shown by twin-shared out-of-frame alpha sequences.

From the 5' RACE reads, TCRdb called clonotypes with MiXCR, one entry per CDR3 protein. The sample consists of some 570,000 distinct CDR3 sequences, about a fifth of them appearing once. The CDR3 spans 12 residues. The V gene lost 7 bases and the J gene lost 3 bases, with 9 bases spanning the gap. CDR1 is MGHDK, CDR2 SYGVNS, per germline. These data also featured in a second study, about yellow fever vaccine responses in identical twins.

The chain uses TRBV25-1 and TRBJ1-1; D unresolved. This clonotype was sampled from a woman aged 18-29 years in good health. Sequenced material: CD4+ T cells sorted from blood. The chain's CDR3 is CASKTSHTEAFF. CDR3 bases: TGTGCCAGCAAAACGTCACACACTGAAGCTTTCTTT.